This T cell receptor beta chain appears in the sequencing data of a study of CD8 T cells in ankylosing spondylitis (dated by TCRdb to about 2017). About the full investigation: The study profiled T cell receptor beta repertoires in healthy donors and ankylosing spondylitis patients to find disease-linked TCR variants. Samples of peripheral blood were taken, and for ankylosing spondylitis patients, synovial fluid was collected as well. In total, the full study cohort was made up of 95 to 110 healthy donors and 25 to 30 ankylosing spondylitis patients.

The sample holds a few counts of this clonotype. No antigen is known for it. Per-nucleotide qualities are absent, and no much larger clonotype sits a single base away. Sequencer: Illumina HiSeq 2500. Quantitative 5'-RACE with molecular barcodes was the method used to prepare the TCR beta libraries. On the authors' methods: To identify disease-linked TCR variants, a new computational method was used, one built on a probabilistic model of VDJ rearrangement. TCRdb handled the public reads itself, with Q25 trimming in fastp and clone calling in MiXCR, and kept productive beta chains. Identical CDR3 protein sequences are pooled into one entry, listed with their most common genes and DNA. TCRdb, rather than the study authors, made the V and J calls. The sample table shows around 440,000 distinct CDR3 sequences, and 17% are seen once. The top ten constitute around 0.92% of the sample. What the authors observed across the whole study: Blood from ankylosing spondylitis patients appeared to be characterized by a TCR beta motif composed of about 8 highly homologous amino acid variants. The disease-linked clones showed a CD8+ phenotype and occurred at relatively low frequencies in peripheral blood. According to the report, matched synovial fluid samples from ankylosing spondylitis patients were significantly enriched for the disease-linked clones. Some motif variants were previously reported in synovial fluid and blood of reactive arthritis patients, suggesting common disease-initiation mechanisms.

The CDR1 and CDR2 encoded by the germline V gene are SGHVS and FQNEAQ. Relative to germline, V is 1 base shorter and J is 7 bases shorter, with 8 bases between their ends. Inclusive of the bounding cysteine and phenylalanine, the CDR3 is 13 residues long. Of all the DNA, just the CDR3 is kept, 39 bases in frame from base 1. Sequenced material: blood, either unsorted or a sorted T cell fraction (not recorded which). The TCR was taken from a male donor with ankylosing spondylitis. Recombination linked TRBV7-8 to TRBJ1-5; confidence is insufficient to name the D gene. The CDR3 protein: CASSLVLEQPQHF. The DNA sequence is as follows: TGTGCCAGCAGCTTAGTTCTTGAACAGCCCCAGCATTTT.